Each of the 9 T cell receptor beta chains below was sequenced from the same sample in a study of cytomegalovirus exposure and HLA in healthy donors. The PCR contained 60 Vbeta and 13 Jbeta primers. Sequencing was performed with immunoSEQ multiplex PCR; in TCRdb, only in-frame clones are kept and a portion is missing. The sample records about 150,000 clones, 60% to 80% being singletons. The specimen sequenced was PBMCs. The receptors derive from a male donor in good health and CMV-seronegative.

The chain uses TRBV14 and TRBJ1-1, with D tentatively TRBD1 (6 bases). Germline V gene data show CDR1 as SGHDN and CDR2 as FVKESK. With 2 bases removed from V and 0 bases from J, the gap between germline ends came to 13 bases. CDR3 size: 16 residues. The CDR3 reads CASSQLDGGMNTEAFF. The CDR3 bases are TGTGCCAGCAGCCAACTTGATGGGGGCATGAACACTGAAGCTTTCTTT.

J is TRBJ1-2 and V is TRBV4-3; D unclear. Looked up from germline, CDR1 is LGHNA and CDR2 is YSLEER. The CDR3 runs to 16 residues. V lost 0 bases to trimming and J lost 2 bases, with 13 bases between them. CDR3: CASSQEPTALNYGYTF. The CDR3 DNA is TGCGCCAGCAGCCAAGAACCAACAGCCCTAAACTATGGCTACACCTTC.

The V and J genes are TRBV11-3 and TRBJ2-1, with 8 bases aligning to TRBD2. Trimming took 3 bases from V and 0 from J; bases not matched to a gene: 1. This CDR3 is built from 15 residues. The germline V gene has CDR1 SGHNT and CDR2 YENEEA. The CDR3: CASSFGTSSYNEQFF. CDR3 sequence (DNA): TGTGCCAGCAGCTTCGGGACTAGCTCCTACAATGAGCAGTTCTTC.

The J gene is TRBJ1-2, the V gene TRBV6-5; TRBD1 matches 9 bases. Losses at the gene ends were 6 bases for V and 5 bases for J; bases not matched to a gene: 10. Germline V CDR1 and CDR2: MNHEY, SVGAGI. CDR3 length: 15 amino acids. In nucleotides, the CDR3 is TGTGCCAGCAGCTGGAGGACAGGGGTATTTTATGGCTACACCTTC. The encoded protein is CASSWRTGVFYGYTF.

The chain uses TRBV27 and TRBJ2-7; possible D gene TRBD1, 5 bases. Germline V lookup: CDR1 MNHEY, CDR2 SMNVEV (reference sequence). This CDR3 has 16 amino acids. V was shortened by 2 bases and J by 5 bases, with 19 bases between the two germline ends. In DNA, the CDR3 is TGTGCCAGCAGTTTAAAGGTCCCTAGGGGTTACCACGAGCAGTACTTC. This encodes CASSLKVPRGYHEQYF.

V is TRBV2 and J is TRBJ1-2, with 10 nucleotides matching TRBD1. In germline, CDR1 is SNHLY, CDR2 FYNNEI. The CDR3 has 15 amino acids. J was trimmed by 4 bases and V by 0 bases; bases with no gene match: 2. This CDR3 reads CASSEAGTGAYGYTF. The CDR3, as DNA: TGTGCCAGCAGTGAAGCGGGGACAGGGGCCTATGGCTACACCTTC.

This rearrangement joins TRBV5-1 to TRBJ2-7; TRBD2 might be the D (5 bases). V was shortened by 2 bases and J by 0 bases, with 12 bases between the two germline ends. CDR3 length: 15 amino acids. The V gene's germline CDR1 is SGHRS and CDR2 YFSETQ. CDR3 residues: CASSLGGGSSYEQYF. The CDR3 DNA follows: TGCGCCAGCAGCTTAGGAGGTGGGAGCTCCTACGAGCAGTACTTC.

V gene TRBV7-9 combines with J gene TRBJ1-1; no firm D call. This CDR3 has 13 residues. V dropped 4 bases and J dropped 8 bases, with 14 bases sitting between them. The V gene's germline CDR1 is SEHNR and CDR2 FQNEAQ (reference sequence). The CDR3 DNA follows: TGTGCCAGCAGCTCCCGTGGAGGGTCGGAAGCTTTCTTT. Amino acids: CASSSRGGSEAFF.

The rearrangement joins TRBV30 to TRBJ1-4, with 10 bases lining up with TRBD1. The CDR3 runs 15 residues. Per germline, CDR1 GTSNPN and CDR2 SVGIG (reference sequence). The trim removed 1 base at V and 7 bases at J, leaving 6 bases unmatched. In DNA, the CDR3 is TGTGCCTGGAGTGCCAGACAGGGGGCTTCTGAAAAACTGTTTTTT. Its protein product is CAWSARQGASEKLFF.